The 6 T cell receptor beta chains listed next were all sequenced from one sample in a study of PD-L1 blockade in urothelial cancer. Documented time point: peripheral blood 6 weeks after treatment start. Data came from immunoSEQ multiplex PCR; TCRdb stores just in-frame clones and leaves some out. The sample has approximately 18,000 clones; about four fifths are singletons. Sequenced here: PBMCs, sampled around atezolizumab (anti-PD-L1) treatment. Receptors originate from a man aged 45 to 65 with urothelial cancer.

The chain uses TRBV29-1 and TRBJ1-1, with TRBD1 matching over 11 bases. The J segment lost 0 bases and the V segment lost 7 bases, leaving 13 bases of the junction unmatched. Germline CDR1 is SQVTM and CDR2 is ANQGSEA. The CDR3 extends over 17 amino acids. The CDR3 region has the DNA TGCAGCGCCGCTAAGGGACAGGGGGATCCCCTGAACACTGAAGCTTTCTTT. Protein: CSAAKGQGDPLNTEAFF.

The chain employs TRBV28 and TRBJ1-4, with TRBD1 as a possible D gene (6 bases). The ends were cut back, 4 bases at V and 7 bases at J, with 13 bases in the middle. The CDR3 totals 14 residues. Germline CDR1 is MDHEN and CDR2 is SYDVKM. CDR3 sequence reads: CASSSTGSVEKLFF. The DNA for the CDR3 is TGTGCCAGCAGTTCCACAGGGTCCGTTGAAAAACTGTTTTTT.

This chain joins TRBV5-5 and TRBJ1-2, with D hard to call. The CDR3 length is 12 residues. Germline V lookup: CDR1 SGHKS, CDR2 YYEKEE (reference sequence). Trimming left V 1 base short and J 7 bases short, with 8 bases between. CDR3 sequence (DNA): TGTGCCAGCAGCTTGCGGGTAGTTGGCTACACCTTC. It is translated as CASSLRVVGYTF. Drawing the rest from reference TRBV5-5 and TRBJ1-2, the complete variable domain is DAGVTQSPTHLIKTRGQQVTLRCSPISGHKSVSWYQQVLGQGPQFIFQYYEKEERGRGNFPDRFSARQFPNYSSELNVNALLLGDSALYLCASSLRVVGYTFGSGTRLTVV.

V is TRBV6-5 and J is TRBJ1-2, with a weak D call TRBD1 (6 bases). Germline CDR1 and CDR2: MNHEY and SVGAGI. V was clipped by 2 bases and J by 8 bases, with 12 bases between them. The CDR3 consists of 13 residues. For the CDR3, the DNA is TGTGCCAGCAGTTACCCCGGGGGGCGGGGCTACACCTTC. It yields the protein CASSYPGGRGYTF.

This sequence joins TRBV19 and TRBJ2-1; D unresolved. The CDR3 spans 12 residues. The V end was cut by 0 bases, the J end by 7 bases, with 4 bases between. Germline CDR1 is LNHDA and CDR2 is SQIVND (reference sequence). CDR3 bases: TGTGCCAGTAGTATAGAAATAAATGAGCAGTTCTTC. Its protein is CASSIEINEQFF.

Only a few counts were recorded for this clone. This chain uses TRBV9 with TRBJ1-2; TRBD1 might be the D (6 bases). The CDR3 sequence is 13 residues long. CDR1 is SGDLS, CDR2 YYNGEE, per germline. V gave up 0 bases and J gave up 7 bases, with 10 bases separating them. CDR3 loop: CASSVAGGLGYTF. In DNA form, the CDR3 reads TGTGCCAGCAGCGTAGCGGGGGGCCTTGGCTACACCTTC.